A selection of T cell receptor beta chains follows, all from one sample in a study of control samples from healthy donors and cancer patients. The repertoire was sequenced with immunoSEQ multiplex PCR; TCRdb's copy has only in-frame clones and lacks some. The profile shows roughly 200,000 clones, 80% to 95% of them singletons. Material for sequencing was blood. The receptors come from a man aged 18-30 years in good health. Each CDR3 is given with its conserved first and last residue. D genes are given only for firm matches. Rows may omit the clone size; those that give it use once, few, many or a size class.

d_call: -; v_call: TRBV24-1; cdr3_length: 15; j_call: TRBJ2-1; clone_size: -; cdr3_aa: CATSDGGKRDNEQFF; cdr3_nt: TGTGCCACCAGTGATGGGGGGAAGAGGGACAATGAGCAGTTCTTC
d_call: -; v_call: TRBV27; cdr3_length: 14; j_call: TRBJ1-5; clone_size: -; cdr3_aa: CASRQVKGNQPQHF; cdr3_nt: TGTGCCAGTCGACAGGTTAAAGGCAATCAGCCCCAGCATTTT
d_call: -; v_call: TRBV5-6; cdr3_length: 14; j_call: TRBJ1-3; clone_size: -; cdr3_aa: CASSQTGSGNTIYF; cdr3_nt: TGTGCCAGCAGCCAGACAGGCTCTGGAAACACCATATATTTT
d_call: -; v_call: TRBV6-4; cdr3_length: 14; j_call: TRBJ2-2; clone_size: -; cdr3_aa: CASGKTGNTGELFF; cdr3_nt: TGTGCCAGCGGGAAGACAGGGAACACCGGGGAGCTGTTTTTT
d_call: -; v_call: TRBV19; cdr3_length: 14; j_call: TRBJ1-5; clone_size: few; cdr3_aa: CASSISGSDQPQHF; cdr3_nt: TGTGCCAGTAGTATTTCCGGATCAGATCAGCCCCAGCATTTT
d_call: -; v_call: TRBV4-1; cdr3_length: 13; j_call: TRBJ1-5; clone_size: -; cdr3_aa: CASSQVQATPQHF; cdr3_nt: TGCGCCAGCAGCCAGGTCCAGGCGACGCCCCAGCATTTT
d_call: -; v_call: TRBV19; cdr3_length: 16; j_call: TRBJ2-4; clone_size: -; cdr3_aa: CASGSLPLLQKNIQYF; cdr3_nt: TGTGCCAGTGGTTCGCTCCCGCTCCTACAGAAAAACATTCAGTACTTC
d_call: -; v_call: TRBV7-9; cdr3_length: 12; j_call: TRBJ1-4; clone_size: -; cdr3_aa: CASSSNLEKLFF; cdr3_nt: TGTGCCAGCAGCTCCAACTTGGAAAAACTGTTTTTT
d_call: -; v_call: TRBV5-6; cdr3_length: 15; j_call: TRBJ1-6; clone_size: -; cdr3_aa: CASSLRGYSNSPLHF; cdr3_nt: TGTGCCAGCAGCTTGAGGGGGTACAGTAATTCACCCCTCCACTTT
d_call: TRBD1; v_call: TRBV20-1; cdr3_length: 14; j_call: TRBJ2-1; clone_size: -; cdr3_aa: CSASGQGAAYEQFF; cdr3_nt: TGCAGTGCTAGTGGACAGGGGGCAGCTTATGAGCAGTTCTTC
d_call: TRBD2; v_call: TRBV6-6; cdr3_length: 18; j_call: TRBJ2-6; clone_size: once; cdr3_aa: CASSPAGGRGTGANVLTF; cdr3_nt: TGTGCCAGCAGTCCAGCGGGGGGCCGGGGAACTGGGGCCAACGTCCTGACTTTC
d_call: -; v_call: TRBV2; cdr3_length: 18; j_call: TRBJ1-6; clone_size: -; cdr3_aa: CASSGRADTSSYNSPLHF; cdr3_nt: TGTGCCAGCAGTGGACGGGCAGACACCAGCTCCTATAATTCACCCCTCCACTTT
d_call: -; v_call: TRBV20-1; cdr3_length: 11; j_call: TRBJ2-3; clone_size: -; cdr3_aa: CSVAVTDTQYF; cdr3_nt: TGCAGTGTAGCGGTCACAGATACGCAGTATTTT
d_call: TRBD1; v_call: TRBV6-4; cdr3_length: 15; j_call: TRBJ1-2; clone_size: -; cdr3_aa: CASSDGTGTNYGYTF; cdr3_nt: TGTGCCAGCAGTGACGGGACAGGGACCAACTATGGCTACACCTTC
d_call: TRBD2; v_call: TRBV3-1/TRBV3-2; cdr3_length: 14; j_call: TRBJ2-7; clone_size: once; cdr3_aa: CASSQRGTTYEQYF; cdr3_nt: TGTGCCAGCAGCCAGCGGGGGACCACCTACGAGCAGTACTTC
d_call: TRBD1; v_call: TRBV6-5; cdr3_length: 14; j_call: TRBJ2-7; clone_size: few; cdr3_aa: CASSPRGRIWEQYF; cdr3_nt: TGTGCCAGCAGTCCCAGGGGGCGGATTTGGGAGCAGTACTTC